This record looks at one TCR beta chain sequence and its context. The antigen remains undetermined. The sample comes from a study of human thymus T cells. Study-wide results and caveats: Thymic and blood repertoires appeared to show biased V and J gene usage.

Resections were taken during corrective heart surgery, and the thymus tissue came from these. V lost 3 bases to trimming and J lost 2 bases; unmatched junction nucleotides: 5. The CDR3 is 15 amino acids. Germline lookup yields CDR1 KGHSH and CDR2 LQKENI. Sequenced by immunoSEQ multiplex PCR; TCRdb stores in-frame clones only, minus some. The repertoire holds roughly 77,000 clones, 90% to 95% seen once, with 0.034% in the top ten. Sequencing was carried out using thymus tissue. This sequence originates from a girl less than two years old with a congenital heart defect but otherwise immunologically healthy. The J gene is TRBJ2-7, the V gene TRBV18; 9 nucleotides match TRBD2. The CDR3 coding sequence is TGTGCCAGCTCACCCGGAGCGGGAGGACCCTACGAGCAGTACTTC. Protein sequence: CASSPGAGGPYEQYF.